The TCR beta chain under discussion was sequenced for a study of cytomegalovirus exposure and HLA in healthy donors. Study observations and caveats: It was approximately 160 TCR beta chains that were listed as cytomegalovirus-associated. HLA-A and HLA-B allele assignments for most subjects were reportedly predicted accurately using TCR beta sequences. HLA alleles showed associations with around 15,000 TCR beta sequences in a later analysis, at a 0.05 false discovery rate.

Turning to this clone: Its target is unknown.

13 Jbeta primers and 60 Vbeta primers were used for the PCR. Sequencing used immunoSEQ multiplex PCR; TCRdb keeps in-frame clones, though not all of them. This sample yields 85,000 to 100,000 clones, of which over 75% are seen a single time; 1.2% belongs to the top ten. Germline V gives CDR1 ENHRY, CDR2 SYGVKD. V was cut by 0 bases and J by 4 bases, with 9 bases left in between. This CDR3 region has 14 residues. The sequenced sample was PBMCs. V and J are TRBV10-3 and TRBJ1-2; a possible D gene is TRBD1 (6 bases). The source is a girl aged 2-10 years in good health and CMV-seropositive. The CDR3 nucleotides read TGTGCCATCAGTGAGTCCGGGGGGGCCTATGGCTACACCTTC. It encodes CAISESGGAYGYTF.